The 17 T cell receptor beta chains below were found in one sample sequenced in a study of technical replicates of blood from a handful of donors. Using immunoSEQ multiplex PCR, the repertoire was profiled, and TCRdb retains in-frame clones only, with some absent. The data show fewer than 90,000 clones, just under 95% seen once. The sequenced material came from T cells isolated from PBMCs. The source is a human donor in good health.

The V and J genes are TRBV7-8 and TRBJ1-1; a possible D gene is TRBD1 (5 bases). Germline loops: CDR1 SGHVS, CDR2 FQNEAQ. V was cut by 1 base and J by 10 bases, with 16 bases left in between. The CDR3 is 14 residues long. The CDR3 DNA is TGTGCCAGCAGCTTAGGGGGACTCCTAAGCGGAGCTTTCTTT. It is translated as CASSLGGLLSGAFF. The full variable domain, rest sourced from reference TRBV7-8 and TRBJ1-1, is GAGVSQSPRYKVAKRGQDVALRCDPISGHVSLFWYQQALGQGPEFLTYFQNEAQLDKSGLPSDRFFAERPEGSVSTLKIQRTQQEDSAVYLCASSLGGLLSGAFFGQGTRLTVV.

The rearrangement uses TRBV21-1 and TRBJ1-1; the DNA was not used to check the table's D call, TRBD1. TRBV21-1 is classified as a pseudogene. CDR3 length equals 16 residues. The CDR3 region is CASSPGQNDMNTEAFF. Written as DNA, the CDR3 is TGTGCCAGCAGCCCCGGACAGAATGATATGAACACTGAAGCTTTCTTT.

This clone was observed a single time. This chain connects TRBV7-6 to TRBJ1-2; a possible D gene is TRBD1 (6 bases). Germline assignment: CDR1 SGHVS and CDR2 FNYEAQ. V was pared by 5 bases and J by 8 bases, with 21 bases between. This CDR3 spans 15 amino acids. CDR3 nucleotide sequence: TGTGCCAGCAGCGGTTACAGGGTCCCAATACAGGGCTACACCTTC. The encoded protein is CASSGYRVPIQGYTF. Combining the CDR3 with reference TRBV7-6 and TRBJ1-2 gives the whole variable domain GAGVSQSPRYKVTKRGQDVALRCDPISGHVSLYWYRQALGQGPEFLTYFNYEAQQDKSGLPNDRFSAERPEGSISTLTIQRTEQRDSAMYRCASSGYRVPIQGYTFGSGTRLTVV.

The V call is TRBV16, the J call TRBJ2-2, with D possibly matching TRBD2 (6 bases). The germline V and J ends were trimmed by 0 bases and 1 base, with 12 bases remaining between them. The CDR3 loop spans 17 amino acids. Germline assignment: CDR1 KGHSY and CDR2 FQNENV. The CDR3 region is CASSQSATRMNTGELFF. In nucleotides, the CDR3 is TGTGCCAGCAGCCAATCCGCGACTAGAATGAACACCGGGGAGCTGTTTTTT. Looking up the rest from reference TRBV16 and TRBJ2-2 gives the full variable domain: GEEVAQTPKHLVRGEGQKAKLYCAPIKGHSYVFWYQQVLKNEFKFLISFQNENVFDETGMPKERFSAKCLPNSPCSLEIQATKLEDSAVYFCASSQSATRMNTGELFFGEGSRLTVL.

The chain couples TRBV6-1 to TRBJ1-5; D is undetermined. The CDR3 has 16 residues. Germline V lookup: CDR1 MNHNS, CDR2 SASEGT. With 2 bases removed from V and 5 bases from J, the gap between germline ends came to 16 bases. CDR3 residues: CASSEFSRDIYQPQHF. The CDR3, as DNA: TGTGCCAGCAGTGAATTTTCCCGGGATATCTATCAGCCCCAGCATTTT.

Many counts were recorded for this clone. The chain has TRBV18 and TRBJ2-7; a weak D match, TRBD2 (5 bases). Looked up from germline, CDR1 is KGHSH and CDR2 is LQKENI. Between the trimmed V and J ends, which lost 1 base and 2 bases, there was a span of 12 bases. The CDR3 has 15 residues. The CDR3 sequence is CASSPQGGGTYEQYF. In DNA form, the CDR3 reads TGTGCCAGCTCACCACAAGGAGGTGGTACCTACGAGCAGTACTTC.

CDR3 in DNA: TGTGCCAGCAGTCCCGCGGGAGTCGACGAGCAGTACTTC. This translates into CASSPAGVDEQYF. The chain joins TRBV28 to TRBJ2-7; TRBD2 matches 7 bases. This CDR3 comprises 13 residues. V dropped 5 bases and J dropped 5; count of bases not matched to a gene: 6. Germline V gene sequence: CDR1 MDHEN, CDR2 SYDVKM.

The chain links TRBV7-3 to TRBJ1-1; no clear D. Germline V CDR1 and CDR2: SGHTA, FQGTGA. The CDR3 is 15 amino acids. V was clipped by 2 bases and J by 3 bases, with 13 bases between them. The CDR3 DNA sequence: TGTGCCAGCAGCTTAGAACACCTGACTTACACTGAAGCTTTCTTT. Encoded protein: CASSLEHLTYTEAFF.

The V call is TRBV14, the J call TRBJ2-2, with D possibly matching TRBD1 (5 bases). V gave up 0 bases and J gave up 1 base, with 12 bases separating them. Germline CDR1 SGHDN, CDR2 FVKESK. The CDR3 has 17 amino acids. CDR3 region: CASSQDLRQGNTGELFF. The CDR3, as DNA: TGTGCCAGCAGCCAAGATCTTCGTCAGGGGAACACCGGGGAGCTGTTTTTT.

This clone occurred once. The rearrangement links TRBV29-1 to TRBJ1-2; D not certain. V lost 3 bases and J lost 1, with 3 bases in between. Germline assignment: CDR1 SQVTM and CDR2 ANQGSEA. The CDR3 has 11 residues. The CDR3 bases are TGCAGCGTTGATCATAACTATGGCTACACCTTC. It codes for CSVDHNYGYTF. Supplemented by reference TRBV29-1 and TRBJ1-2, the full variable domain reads SAVISQKPSRDICQRGTSLTIQCQVDSQVTMMFWYRQQPGQSLTLIATANQGSEATYESGFVIDKFPISRPNLTFSTLTVSNMSPEDSSIYLCSVDHNYGYTFGSGTRLTVV.

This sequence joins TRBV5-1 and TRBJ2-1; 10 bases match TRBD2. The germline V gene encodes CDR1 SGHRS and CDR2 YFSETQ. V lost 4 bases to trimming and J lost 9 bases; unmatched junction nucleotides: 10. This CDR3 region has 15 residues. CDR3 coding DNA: TGCGCCAGCAGCGGGGCTAGCGGGAGTTCAAGTGAGCAGTTCTTC. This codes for CASSGASGSSSEQFF.

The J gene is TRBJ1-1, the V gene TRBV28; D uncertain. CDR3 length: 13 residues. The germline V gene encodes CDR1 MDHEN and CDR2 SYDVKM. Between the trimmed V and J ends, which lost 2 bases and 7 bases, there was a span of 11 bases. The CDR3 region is CASSLTLDYEAFF. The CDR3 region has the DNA TGTGCCAGCAGTTTAACACTAGATTATGAAGCTTTCTTT.

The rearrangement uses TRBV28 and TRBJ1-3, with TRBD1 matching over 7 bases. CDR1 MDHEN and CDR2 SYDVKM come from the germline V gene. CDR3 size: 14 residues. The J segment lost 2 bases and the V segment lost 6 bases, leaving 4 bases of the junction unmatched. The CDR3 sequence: CASSLGGTGNTIYF. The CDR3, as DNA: TGTGCCAGCAGCTTAGGGGGCACTGGAAACACCATATATTTT.

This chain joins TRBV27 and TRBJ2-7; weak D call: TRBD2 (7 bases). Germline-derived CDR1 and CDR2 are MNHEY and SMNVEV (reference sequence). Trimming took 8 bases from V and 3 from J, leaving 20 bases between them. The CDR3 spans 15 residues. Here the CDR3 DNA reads TGTGCCAGCTCAAGCGGGACACCTTCCTACTACGAGCAGTACTTC. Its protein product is CASSSGTPSYYEQYF.

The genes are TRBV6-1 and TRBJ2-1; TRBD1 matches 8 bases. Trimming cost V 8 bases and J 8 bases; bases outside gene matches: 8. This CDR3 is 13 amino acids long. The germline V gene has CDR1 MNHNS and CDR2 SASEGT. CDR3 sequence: CASEGQAVDEQFF. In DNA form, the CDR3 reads TGTGCCAGCGAGGGACAGGCGGTCGATGAGCAGTTCTTC.

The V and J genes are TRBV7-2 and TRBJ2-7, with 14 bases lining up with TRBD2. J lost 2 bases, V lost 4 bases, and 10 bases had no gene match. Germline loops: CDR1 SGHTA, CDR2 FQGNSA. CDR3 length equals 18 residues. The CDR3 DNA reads TGTGCCAGCAGCTCGAATGGACTAGCGGGAGGAAATACCTACGAGCAGTACTTC. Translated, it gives CASSSNGLAGGNTYEQYF.

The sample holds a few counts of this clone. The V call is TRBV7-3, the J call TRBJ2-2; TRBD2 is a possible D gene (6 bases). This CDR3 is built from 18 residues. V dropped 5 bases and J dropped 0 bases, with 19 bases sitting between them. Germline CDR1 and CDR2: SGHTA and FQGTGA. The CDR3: CASSQFGLIDANTGELFF. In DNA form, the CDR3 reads TGTGCCAGCAGCCAATTTGGACTAATCGACGCGAACACCGGGGAGCTGTTTTTT.